This T cell receptor beta chain stems from a study of blood T cells in healthy people across ages. Study-level results: Naive CD4+ cells and diversity were both higher in long-lived donors than in aged donors. The study lacked donor CMV status, which possibly confounded expanded clonotype changes. The authors considered diversity estimates from one million T cells to be underestimates.

Then a second PCR, running roughly 7 to 11 cycles, was carried out with a sample-barcoded 5' primer and a J-beta primer mix. TCRdb itself ran the 5' RACE reads through MiXCR, one entry per CDR3 protein. The sample lists 650,000 or so distinct CDR3 sequences, over 40% occurring once. Germline CDR1 reads LGHDT; CDR2 reads YNNKEL (reference sequence). CDR3 length equals 14 residues. V lost 1 base, J lost 10 bases, and 7 bases stayed unmatched. Remarks on this clonotype: The antigen is unknown. A much bigger clone sits one base away, suggesting this may be a read error.

The sample taken for sequencing was blood. The rearrangement uses TRBV3-1 and TRBJ2-1; 7 bases align to TRBD2. The source of this sequence is a woman older than 75 in good health. The CDR3 sequence is CASSQVGGTYEQFF. The CDR3 region has the DNA TGTGCCAGCAGCCAAGTGGGGGGGACCTACGAGCAGTTCTTC.